This TCR beta chain was recovered during a study of glioma-infiltrating T cells. Study-wide points: CDR3 overlap between tissue and blood was very small.

The V end lost 5 bases, the J end lost 4 bases, and 16 bases lay between the germline ends. This CDR3 is built from 15 residues. Germline lookup yields CDR1 SGHTA and CDR2 FQGNSA. This clonotype has a count of ten or more. What it binds is unknown. Amplification of TCR alpha and beta CDR3 regions from RNA used iRepertoire nested multiplex PCR. TCRdb redid the calling of the multiplex PCR reads with MiXCR, one entry per CDR3 protein. The sample has about 130,000 distinct CDR3 sequences, around a quarter seen once. The genes are TRBV7-2 and TRBJ2-3, with a tentative D call TRBD2 (6 bases). The sequence came from a human donor with low-grade glioma or glioblastoma, undergoing nonglioma brain surgery, or in good health (not recorded which). Sequencing input: glioma tissue, nonneoplastic brain tissue, or PBMCs (not recorded which). The CDR3 loop reads CASSQTRVAADTQYF. As DNA, the CDR3 is TGTGCCAGCAGCCAGACTAGGGTTGCTGCAGATACGCAGTATTTT.